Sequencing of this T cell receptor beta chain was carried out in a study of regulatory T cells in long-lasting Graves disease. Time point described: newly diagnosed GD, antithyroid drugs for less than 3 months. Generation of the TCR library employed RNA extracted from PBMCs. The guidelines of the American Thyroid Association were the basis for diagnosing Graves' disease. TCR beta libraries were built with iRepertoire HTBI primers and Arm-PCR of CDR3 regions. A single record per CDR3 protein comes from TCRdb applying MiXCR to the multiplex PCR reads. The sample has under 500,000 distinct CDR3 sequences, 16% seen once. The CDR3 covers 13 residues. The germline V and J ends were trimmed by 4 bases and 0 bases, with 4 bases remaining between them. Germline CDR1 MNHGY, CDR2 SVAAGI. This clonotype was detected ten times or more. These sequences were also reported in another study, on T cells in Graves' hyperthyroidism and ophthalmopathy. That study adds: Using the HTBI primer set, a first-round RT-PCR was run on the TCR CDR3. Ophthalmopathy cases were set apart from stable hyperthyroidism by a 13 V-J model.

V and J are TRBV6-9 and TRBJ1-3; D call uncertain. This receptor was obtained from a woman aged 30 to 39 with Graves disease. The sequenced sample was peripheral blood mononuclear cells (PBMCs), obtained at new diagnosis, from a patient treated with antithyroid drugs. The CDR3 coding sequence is TGTGCCAGCAGTTCCACCTCTGGAAACACCATATATTTT. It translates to CASSSTSGNTIYF.